These T cell receptor beta chains were read from a single sample in a study of CD8+CD57+ T cells in acquired aplastic anemia. TCRdb fed the reads into MiXCR, producing one record per CDR3 protein. The table shows roughly 58,000 distinct CDR3 sequences, with 45% to 70% occurring only once. Sequencing used sorted CD4+, CD8+, or CD8+CD57+ T cells (not recorded which) from PBMCs. These receptors were taken from a human donor in good health, serving as a control. Each CDR3 is given with its conserved first and last residue.

CDR3 length: 15; V gene: TRBV11-2; CDR3 protein: CASSFRTSSTDTQYF
CDR3 length: 15; V gene: TRBV19; CDR3 protein: CASSLGPGSQETQYF
CDR3 length: 16; V gene: TRBV15; CDR3 protein: CATSREPGMGTDTQYF
CDR3 length: 16; V gene: TRBV5-1; CDR3 protein: CASSPALGATNYGYTF
CDR3 length: 16; V gene: TRBV6-2/TRBV6-3; CDR3 protein: CASSSRLAANTGELFF
CDR3 length: 14; V gene: TRBV20-1; CDR3 protein: CSAGGTEYNSPLHF
CDR3 length: 15; V gene: TRBV6-1; CDR3 protein: CASSETGTKMRELFF
CDR3 length: 15; V gene: TRBV9; CDR3 protein: CASSVVVGRVAGYTF
CDR3 length: 16; V gene: TRBV4-2; CDR3 protein: CASSPDRSSYNSPLHF
CDR3 length: 13; V gene: TRBV20-1; CDR3 protein: CSGTQGGNQPQHF
CDR3 length: 15; V gene: TRBV19; CDR3 protein: CASSIRAGTYNEQFF
CDR3 length: 15; V gene: TRBV20-1; CDR3 protein: CSARDLGQPNEKLFF
CDR3 length: 13; V gene: TRBV24-1; CDR3 protein: CATSDAPGQPQHF
CDR3 length: 14; V gene: TRBV19; CDR3 protein: CASSTDGGNQPQHF
CDR3 length: 13; V gene: TRBV25-1; CDR3 protein: CASSDLGIGGYTF
CDR3 length: 14; V gene: TRBV20-1; CDR3 protein: CSARSPLWANVLTF
CDR3 length: 13; V gene: TRBV29-1; CDR3 protein: CSLEAGVVYEQYF
CDR3 length: 15; V gene: TRBV10-3; CDR3 protein: CAISPQGPSGNTIYF
CDR3 length: 13; V gene: TRBV9; CDR3 protein: CASSVANTEGRYF
CDR3 length: 17; V gene: TRBV24-1; CDR3 protein: CATKHPARASSGNTIYF
CDR3 length: 13; V gene: TRBV14; CDR3 protein: CASSQYAGYGYTF
CDR3 length: 17; V gene: TRBV15; CDR3 protein: CATSSVAVAGKVDTQYF
CDR3 length: 11; V gene: TRBV10-2; CDR3 protein: CASRLSDEQFF
CDR3 length: 14; V gene: TRBV6-1; CDR3 protein: CASGVLGTVTEAFF
CDR3 length: 15; V gene: TRBV10-3; CDR3 protein: CAISGTGLSTDTQYF
CDR3 length: 14; V gene: TRBV10-3; CDR3 protein: CAISPTGGLDTQYF
CDR3 length: 16; V gene: TRBV11-2; CDR3 protein: CASSWGWRRNTGELFF
CDR3 length: 13; V gene: TRBV6-1; CDR3 protein: CASSEIRRDTQYF
CDR3 length: 16; V gene: TRBV28; CDR3 protein: CASSSVAGAISYEQYF
CDR3 length: 15; V gene: TRBV7-9; CDR3 protein: CASSLVAGVPNEQFF
CDR3 length: 14; V gene: TRBV29-1; CDR3 protein: CSVVYPHLNTEAFF
CDR3 length: 15; V gene: TRBV20-1; CDR3 protein: CSAGRRDRESGGYTF
CDR3 length: 13; V gene: TRBV6-1; CDR3 protein: CASKRAGETEAFF
CDR3 length: 13; V gene: TRBV2; CDR3 protein: CASTRERQETQYF
CDR3 length: 13; V gene: TRBV11-3; CDR3 protein: CASSLPPSNEQFF
CDR3 length: 19; V gene: TRBV10-3; CDR3 protein: CAISEPNLTGGRVTGELFF
CDR3 length: 14; V gene: TRBV13; CDR3 protein: CASSFDRGSTEAFF
CDR3 length: 16; V gene: TRBV5-5; CDR3 protein: CASSSETGSHNSPLHF
CDR3 length: 15; V gene: TRBV2; CDR3 protein: CASSSWPPSSYEQYF
CDR3 length: 16; V gene: TRBV14; CDR3 protein: CASTTLGSPMNTEAFF
CDR3 length: 13; V gene: TRBV20-1; CDR3 protein: CSARRDREHGYTF
CDR3 length: 14; V gene: TRBV20-1; CDR3 protein: CSAWGRGLNQPQHF
CDR3 length: 17; V gene: TRBV24-1; CDR3 protein: CATSEAGTGDWDSPLHF
CDR3 length: 15; V gene: TRBV11-2; CDR3 protein: CASSPLNWGRNTIYF
CDR3 length: 14; V gene: TRBV24-1; CDR3 protein: CATSDTGDSVEAFF
CDR3 length: 14; V gene: TRBV30; CDR3 protein: CACSLDSFSYGYTF
CDR3 length: 15; V gene: TRBV24-1; CDR3 protein: CATSDSSTGQETQYF
CDR3 length: 16; V gene: TRBV20-1; CDR3 protein: CSARGTREAPTDTQYF
CDR3 length: 17; V gene: TRBV15; CDR3 protein: CATSREIPSGGSDTQYF
CDR3 length: 14; V gene: TRBV6-1; CDR3 protein: CASSEGRGNYGYTF
CDR3 length: 14; V gene: TRBV19; CDR3 protein: CASKQFLGNSPLHF
CDR3 length: 13; V gene: TRBV19; CDR3 protein: CASTMTGLGEQFF
CDR3 length: 14; V gene: TRBV11-3; CDR3 protein: CASSPGRVNTEAFF
CDR3 length: 15; V gene: TRBV20-1; CDR3 protein: CSARDEGAGNQPQHF
CDR3 length: 15; V gene: TRBV19; CDR3 protein: CASGGQGTSGNTIYF
CDR3 length: 13; V gene: TRBV25-1; CDR3 protein: CASSESGLYEQFF